A single sample is the source of the 8 T cell receptor beta chains below, sequenced in a study of cytomegalovirus exposure and HLA in healthy donors. Assay: immunoSEQ multiplex PCR; the TCRdb copy retains only in-frame clones and omits some. The sample records about 160,000 clones, about nine tenths being singletons. The sequencing sample was made of PBMCs. These TCRs come from a woman between 18 and 29 years old in good health and CMV-seropositive.

The gene calls are TRBV9 and TRBJ2-3, with 13 nucleotides matching TRBD2. CDR3 length: 16 amino acids. CDR1 SGDLS and CDR2 YYNGEE come from the germline V gene. Germline trimming cut 3 bases from V and 1 base from J; bases unmatched to any gene: 2. The CDR3 bases are TGTGCCAGCAGCGCCGGACTAGCGGGAGGCACAGATACGCAGTATTTT. This translates into CASSAGLAGGTDTQYF.

This rearrangement joins TRBV30 to TRBJ2-2; a possible D gene is TRBD1 (5 bases). The ends were cut back, 2 bases at V and 6 bases at J, with 7 bases in the middle. Germline V gene sequence: CDR1 GTSNPN, CDR2 SVGIG (reference sequence). This CDR3 has 12 amino acids. CDR3 sequence: CAWSLGAGELFF. The DNA of the CDR3 is TGTGCCTGGAGTCTAGGGGCCGGGGAGCTGTTTTTT.

J is TRBJ2-2 and V is TRBV27; D not resolved. The CDR3 has 16 amino acids. Germline V gene data show CDR1 as MNHEY and CDR2 as SMNVEV (reference sequence). Trimming took 3 bases from V and 6 from J, leaving 17 bases between them. The CDR3 nucleotides are TGTGCCAGCAGTTTCCGGGTGGTTAAAATCCCCGGGGAGCTGTTTTTT. Translating gives CASSFRVVKIPGELFF.

The rearrangement uses TRBV28 and TRBJ2-3, with 10 bases lining up with TRBD2. Per germline, CDR1 MDHEN and CDR2 SYDVKM. CDR3 length: 13 residues. Germline trimming cut 6 bases from V and 6 bases from J; bases unmatched to any gene: 3. The CDR3 here is CASSSGRADTQYF. The CDR3 region has the DNA TGTGCCAGCAGCAGCGGGAGGGCCGATACGCAGTATTTT.

The chain uses TRBV6-1 and TRBJ1-2; 7 bases fit TRBD1. The junction had 9 bases not matched to a gene; V was cut back by 7 bases and J by 7 bases. Germline lookup yields CDR1 MNHNS and CDR2 SASEGT. This CDR3 is built from 13 residues. CDR3 coding DNA: TGTGCCAGCACCCATCGGGACAGCGTTGGCTACACCTTC. Translation gives CASTHRDSVGYTF.

The chain joins TRBV4-3 to TRBJ1-3; the D is unclear. The CDR3 loop spans 20 amino acids. Trimming left V 0 bases short and J 0 bases short, with 21 bases between. From germline, CDR1 is LGHNA and CDR2 YSLEER. CDR3 region: CASSQDGPYRRPTSGNTIYF. CDR3 nucleotide sequence: TGCGCCAGCAGCCAAGATGGCCCCTACCGGAGGCCGACCTCTGGAAACACCATATATTTT.

This clone was found once. This rearrangement joins TRBV29-1 to TRBJ2-1; TRBD2 matches at 9 bases. V was pared by 3 bases and J by 6 bases, with 15 bases of the junction left unmatched. The germline CDR1 and CDR2 sequences are SQVTM and ANQGSEA. CDR3 length equals 17 residues. CDR3 loop: CSVEGLAGTGGGNEQFF. The CDR3 region has the DNA TGCAGCGTTGAGGGGCTAGCGGGAACCGGCGGGGGCAATGAGCAGTTCTTC.

CDR3 sequence reads: CASSAQTGATGEQYF. CDR3 nucleotide sequence: TGTGCCAGCAGCGCCCAAACAGGGGCCACCGGGGAGCAGTACTTC. The chain is built from TRBV5-6 and TRBJ2-7; the match to TRBD1 covers 7 bases. The J segment lost 7 bases and the V segment lost 4 bases, leaving 14 bases of the junction unmatched. The CDR3 sequence is 15 residues long. Germline lookup yields CDR1 SGHDT and CDR2 YYEEEE.